In this sample, the clone carrying this TCR beta chain turned up a few times. What it binds is not known. This sample also contains other DNA sequences that code for the same CDR3. This CDR3 spans 15 amino acids. The V end lost 5 bases, the J end lost 2 bases, and 19 bases lay between the germline ends. Germline V CDR1 and CDR2: GTSNPN, SVGIG (reference sequence). These data originate in a study of beta chain features in type 1 diabetes. About the research overall: Some 99 million sorted cells were examined across all samples. Findings and caveats of the study: Insertions at VDJ junctions were less frequent in type 1 diabetes patients. These patients also deleted more nucleotides at the same junctions.

Sequencing targeted expressed TCRB transcripts, as all isolated RNA had been reverse transcribed. Clones were sequenced by immunoSEQ multiplex PCR, and TCRdb holds only the in-frame ones, with some missing. The repertoire holds about 450,000 clones, with about 10% as singletons. The TCR comes from a woman under 30 in good health. The genes are TRBV30 and TRBJ2-7; D unresolved. The specimen was naive CD4+ T cells from blood. CDR3 in amino acids: CAWGARWPLTYEQYF. CDR3 bases: TGTGCCTGGGGTGCTAGGTGGCCTCTTACCTACGAGCAGTACTTC.